This paragraph covers one T cell receptor beta chain sequence. Per the germline V gene, CDR1 is SGHTS and CDR2 is YDEGEE. V lost 4 bases and J lost 5; bases outside the gene matches: 7. The CDR3 length is 15 residues. These data originate in a study of blood T cell repertoires in COVID-19. Study-level information: T cells, B-cell-depleted T cells, or PBMCs supplied cDNA or gDNA.

Original analysis: Reference gene primer amplification in the assay estimated nucleated cell counts. Method: immunoSEQ multiplex PCR; TCRdb's copy keeps in-frame clones and lacks some. V and J calls and clone size are those listed in that table; D and trimming were worked out from the DNA. The data show about 380,000 clones, 85% to 90% seen once. The sample comprised peripheral blood. This receptor was taken from a man aged 18 to 29 with active or convalescent COVID-19. The genes are TRBV5-8 and TRBJ2-1, with 9 bases lining up with TRBD2. The CDR3 DNA is TGTGCCAGCAGCCACGGGACTAGCAGAAACAATGAGCAGTTCTTC. Its translation is CASSHGTSRNNEQFF.